These 15 T cell receptor beta chains share one sample of origin, sequenced in a study of shared clonotypes between healthy human individuals. Sequenced by immunoSEQ multiplex PCR; TCRdb stores in-frame clones only, minus some. The sample contains 2 million to 3 million clones, 93% of which appear only once. Sequencing input: naive CD4+ T cells from PBMCs. This sample's subset: CD45RA+ positively selected. The receptors derive from a man younger than 35 in good health. Some clones in this sample may be carry-over from other donors' samples.

J is TRBJ2-7 and V is TRBV4-3; TRBD2 might be the D (7 bases). CDR1 LGHNA and CDR2 YSLEER come from the germline V gene. CDR3 length equals 16 residues. The V and J ends lost 3 bases and 2 bases respectively, with 17 bases between them. CDR3 sequence: CASSQGGGTTAYEQYF. The CDR3 coding sequence is TGCGCCAGCAGCCAGGGGGGCGGGACTACCGCCTACGAGCAGTACTTC.

The chain recombines TRBV11-2 with TRBJ1-4; 8 bases fit TRBD1. The trim removed 0 bases at V and 7 bases at J, leaving 4 bases unmatched. Germline CDR1 SGHAT, CDR2 FQNNGV. This CDR3 region has 15 residues. The CDR3 here is CASSLDRGRIEKLFF. The DNA of the CDR3 is TGTGCCAGCAGCTTAGACAGGGGGCGGATTGAAAAACTGTTTTTT.

This clone occurred a few times. The chain recombines TRBV4-2 with TRBJ1-2; 8 bases line up with TRBD1. V was clipped by 4 bases and J by 0 bases; unmatched bases: 7. Germline V gene sequence: CDR1 LGHNA, CDR2 YNFKEQ. This CDR3 region has 16 residues. The CDR3 region is CASSPPGQGANYGYTF. Here the CDR3 DNA reads TGTGCCAGCAGCCCACCTGGACAGGGAGCTAACTATGGCTACACCTTC.

The V and J genes are TRBV2 and TRBJ1-1; 9 bases fit TRBD1. V was clipped by 6 bases and J by 5 bases; unmatched bases: 7. The CDR3 length is 14 residues. CDR1 SNHLY and CDR2 FYNNEI come from the germline V gene. CDR3 DNA sequence: TGTGCCAGCAGGAACAGGGGGCGCGGGACTGAAGCTTTCTTT. It codes for CASRNRGRGTEAFF.

V and J are TRBV28 and TRBJ2-7; no clear D. Per the germline V gene, CDR1 is MDHEN and CDR2 is SYDVKM. V dropped 1 base and J dropped 3 bases, with 10 bases sitting between them. CDR3 length equals 14 residues. In DNA form, the CDR3 reads TGTGCCAGCAGTTTATATCCAGGCCTCTACGAGCAGTACTTC. Protein sequence: CASSLYPGLYEQYF.

This clone was seen a handful of times. This chain joins TRBV10-3 and TRBJ1-2; D is possibly TRBD1 (6 bases). CDR3 length: 12 residues. V was clipped by 3 bases and J by 6 bases, with 8 bases between them. CDR1 is ENHRY and CDR2 is SYGVKD in the germline V gene. The CDR3 DNA sequence: TGTGCCATCAGTGAAACAGGGAATGGCTACACCTTC. Translating it yields CAISETGNGYTF.

This clone occurred once. V gene TRBV4-1 combines with J gene TRBJ2-1; 8 bases agree with TRBD1. V shed 4 bases and J 10 bases; nucleotides not matched to a gene: 15. Germline V gene sequence: CDR1 MGHRA, CDR2 YSYEKL. The CDR3 contains 16 residues. The CDR3 coding sequence is TGCGCCAGCAGCCGTCCCCTCCAGGGGGCCCCGACGGAGCAGTTCTTC. Translating it yields CASSRPLQGAPTEQFF.

For this clone: Other DNA sequences of this sample code for an identical CDR3. The V call is TRBV30, the J call TRBJ2-1; 9 bases line up with TRBD2. J gave up 2 bases and V 2 bases, and 1 base lay outside the gene matches. The germline gives CDR1 GTSNPN, CDR2 SVGIG (reference sequence). The CDR3 runs 14 residues. The chain's CDR3 is CAWSRTSAYNEQFF. CDR3 nucleotide sequence: TGTGCCTGGAGTAGGACTAGCGCCTACAATGAGCAGTTCTTC.

V and J are TRBV6-1 and TRBJ1-5; no definite D call. CDR3 length: 13 amino acids. V was trimmed by 3 bases and J by 8 bases, leaving 11 bases between them. Germline V gene sequence: CDR1 MNHNS, CDR2 SASEGT. The CDR3 spells CASSEVLWEPQHF. The CDR3 region has the DNA TGTGCCAGCAGTGAGGTTCTTTGGGAGCCCCAGCATTTT.

This clone was observed once. The V and J genes are TRBV25-1 and TRBJ1-3; D is unresolved. The CDR3 totals 15 residues. Germline V gene lookup returns CDR1 MGHDK and CDR2 SYGVNS. V lost 1 base to trimming and J lost 4 bases, with 11 bases between them. CDR3 in amino acids: CASSEFLGGGNTIYF. The CDR3 DNA follows: TGTGCCAGCAGTGAATTTTTGGGCGGAGGAAACACCATATATTTT.

The J gene is TRBJ1-4, the V gene TRBV28, with TRBD1 matching 10 bases. J lost 4 bases, V lost 6 bases, and 5 bases had no gene match. Looked up from germline, CDR1 is MDHEN and CDR2 is SYDVKM. This CDR3 has 15 amino acids. The CDR3 coding sequence is TGTGCCAGCAGCTGGACAGGGGGGAGTAATGAAAAACTGTTTTTT. This translates into CASSWTGGSNEKLFF.

Concerning this clone: Other DNA sequences within the sample encode an identical CDR3. The chain recombines TRBV6-1 with TRBJ2-3; 9 bases agree with TRBD2. The CDR3 has 15 residues. V trimming: 2 bases; J trimming: 0 bases; junction bases outside the gene matches: 0. The germline CDR1 and CDR2 sequences are MNHNS and SASEGT. The CDR3 reads CASSELAGSTDTQYF. CDR3 bases: TGTGCCAGCAGTGAACTAGCGGGGAGCACAGATACGCAGTATTTT.

The chain joins TRBV10-3 to TRBJ1-2; D remains ambiguous. CDR3 length: 16 amino acids. V was cut by 0 bases and J by 3 bases, with 14 bases left in between. CDR1 is ENHRY, CDR2 SYGVKD, per germline. CDR3 sequence reads: CAISESAGERDYGYTF. CDR3 in DNA: TGTGCCATCAGTGAGTCGGCGGGAGAAAGGGACTATGGCTACACCTTC.

The chain links TRBV7-2 to TRBJ1-1; a possible D gene is TRBD1 (6 bases). This CDR3 is built from 14 residues. CDR1 SGHTA and CDR2 FQGNSA come from the germline V gene. Trimming shortened V by 3 bases and J by 4 bases, and 12 bases separated the two germline ends. DNA for the CDR3: TGTGCCAGCAGCTTGAGACAGGCGAGCACTGAAGCTTTCTTT. The encoded protein is CASSLRQASTEAFF. Filled out from reference TRBV7-2 and TRBJ1-1, the complete variable domain reads GAGVSQSPSNKVTEKGKDVELRCDPISGHTALYWYRQSLGQGLEFLIYFQGNSAPDKSGLPSDRFSAERTGGSVSTLTIQRTQQEDSAVYLCASSLRQASTEAFFGQGTRLTVV.

The gene calls are TRBV5-1 and TRBJ2-3, with 15 positions matching TRBD2. Per germline, CDR1 SGHRS and CDR2 YFSETQ. CDR3 length: 20 residues. V lost 4 bases and J lost 2; bases outside the gene matches: 14. The CDR3 DNA reads TGCGCCAGCAGCCCCGGGACGGGACTAGCGGGAGGATATACCACAGATACGCAGTATTTT. Translated: CASSPGTGLAGGYTTDTQYF. The full variable domain, in which reference TRBV5-1 and TRBJ2-3 provide the parts outside the CDR3, is KAGVTQTPRYLIKTRGQQVTLSCSPISGHRSVSWYQQTPGQGLQFLFEYFSETQRNKGNFPGRFSGRQFSNSRSEMNVSTLELGDSALYLCASSPGTGLAGGYTTDTQYFGPGTRLTVL.